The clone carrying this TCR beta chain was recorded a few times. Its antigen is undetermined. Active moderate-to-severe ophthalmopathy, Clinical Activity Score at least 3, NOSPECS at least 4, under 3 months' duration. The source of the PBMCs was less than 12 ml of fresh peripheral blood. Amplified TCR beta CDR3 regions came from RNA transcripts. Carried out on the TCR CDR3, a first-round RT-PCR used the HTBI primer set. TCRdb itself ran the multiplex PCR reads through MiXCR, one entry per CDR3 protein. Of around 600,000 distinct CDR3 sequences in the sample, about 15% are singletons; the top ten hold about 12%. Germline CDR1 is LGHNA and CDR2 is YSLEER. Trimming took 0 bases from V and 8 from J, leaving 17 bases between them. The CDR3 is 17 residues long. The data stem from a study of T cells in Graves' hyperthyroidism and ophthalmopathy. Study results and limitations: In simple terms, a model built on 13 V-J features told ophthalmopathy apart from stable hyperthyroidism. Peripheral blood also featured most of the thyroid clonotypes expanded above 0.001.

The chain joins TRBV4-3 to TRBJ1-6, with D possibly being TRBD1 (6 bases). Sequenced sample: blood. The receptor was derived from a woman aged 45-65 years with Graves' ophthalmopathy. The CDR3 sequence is CASSQDWQGLGDSPLHF. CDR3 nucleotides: TGCGCCAGCAGCCAAGATTGGCAGGGGCTTGGTGATTCACCCCTCCACTTT.